This T cell receptor beta chain derives from a study of blood T cell repertoires in COVID-19. For the study at large: T cells, B-cell-depleted T cells, or PBMCs provided the cDNA or gDNA that served as material.

Generated by immunoSEQ multiplex PCR, the TCRdb table keeps only in-frame clones and is missing some. The data show roughly 65,000 clones, around 84% seen once. CDR1 is SNHLY and CDR2 is FYNNEI in the germline V gene. The CDR3 runs to 15 residues. V was shortened by 7 bases and J by 11 bases, with 24 bases between the two germline ends. Sequenced: peripheral blood. The source is a man aged 50 or older with acute or convalescent COVID-19. The chain joins TRBV2 to TRBJ1-5; possibly TRBD1 for D (6 bases). In DNA, the CDR3 is TGTGCCAGCATGATAGGGACTGACGGGAGGGGGGCCCAGCATTTT. This translates into CASMIGTDGRGAQHF.